What follows are 27 T cell receptor beta chains derived from one specimen sequenced in a study of Ad26.COV2.S vaccination and SARS-CoV-2 variants. Clones were read by immunoSEQ multiplex PCR, and TCRdb kept only the in-frame ones, dropping some. The table has about 140,000 clones, roughly 90% seen once. The source was peripheral blood, collected after recovery from COVID-19. These receptor sequences come from a human donor who had recovered from COVID-19.

The rearrangement uses TRBV6-2 or TRBV6-3 and TRBJ1-5; possibly TRBD1 for D (6 bases). The germline V gene has CDR1 MNHEY and CDR2 SVGEGT. The CDR3 is 13 amino acids. Trimming took 5 bases from V and 7 from J, leaving 12 bases between them. DNA for the CDR3: TGTGCCAGCAGTGTAGACAGGATCCAGCCCCAGCATTTT. It encodes CASSVDRIQPQHF.

This clone was observed once. The chain combines TRBV7-2 with TRBJ2-1; 16 bases match TRBD2. J was trimmed by 12 bases and V by 2 bases; bases with no gene match: 10. Germline loops: CDR1 SGHTA, CDR2 FQGNSA. The CDR3 is 17 amino acids. The CDR3 coding sequence is TGTGCCAGCAGCTTAAACCCCGGGACTAGCGGGGGGGCGGGGCAGTTCTTC. Amino acid sequence: CASSLNPGTSGGAGQFF.

The chain joins TRBV28 to TRBJ1-5; tentatively, D is TRBD1 (6 bases). The germline V gene has CDR1 MDHEN and CDR2 SYDVKM. The CDR3 spans 13 residues. Trimming removed 6 bases from V and 9 bases from J, with 15 bases in between. The CDR3 bases are TGTGCCAGCAGACCGGGACACGCAGGGCCCCAGCATTTT. Amino acids: CASRPGHAGPQHF.

V and J are TRBV11-2 and TRBJ1-5, with D unresolved. The CDR3 contains 13 residues. V was clipped by 1 base and J by 4 bases, with 5 bases between them. The germline CDR1 and CDR2 sequences are SGHAT and FQNNGV. CDR3 nucleotide sequence: TGTGCCAGCAGCTTAGGGACTAATCAGCCCCAGCATTTT. Its protein product is CASSLGTNQPQHF. Full variable domain (remainder filled in from reference TRBV11-2 and TRBJ1-5): EAGVAQSPRYKIIEKRQSVAFWCNPISGHATLYWYQQILGQGPKLLIQFQNNGVVDDSQLPKDRFSAERLKGVDSTLKIQPAKLEDSAVYLCASSLGTNQPQHFGDGTRLSIL.

The V call is TRBV7-2, the J call TRBJ1-2; the D gene is possibly TRBD1 (5 bases). Germline CDR1 and CDR2: SGHTA and FQGNSA. The CDR3 covers 18 residues. Trimming pared 5 bases from V and 7 bases from J, leaving 29 bases between. The DNA for the CDR3 is TGTGCCAGCAGCCGCCGAGCCACCCAGGGTAACCGCTTGGGTGGCTACACCTTC. This codes for CASSRRATQGNRLGGYTF.

The chain uses TRBV3-1 (or the pseudogene TRBV3-2) and TRBJ1-2; D is possibly TRBD1 (5 bases). Germline V gives CDR1 LGHDT, CDR2 YNNKEL (reference sequence). CDR3 size: 13 residues. V was shortened by 3 bases and J by 2 bases, with 7 bases between the two germline ends. CDR3: CASSQRQNYGYTF. The CDR3 DNA sequence: TGTGCCAGCAGCCAGAGACAGAACTATGGCTACACCTTC.

The chain combines TRBV4-1 with TRBJ1-6; a weak D match, TRBD1 (5 bases). The CDR3 is 14 residues long. Germline V CDR1 and CDR2: MGHRA, YSYEKL. V was clipped by 3 bases and J by 5 bases, with 8 bases between them. The CDR3 sequence: CASSQLGDNSPLHF. Written as DNA, the CDR3 is TGCGCCAGCAGCCAGTTGGGGGATAATTCACCCCTCCACTTT.

This clone was observed once. This sequence joins TRBV5-6 and TRBJ1-2, with 7 bases matching TRBD1. Unmatched junction bases numbered 8, after V lost 4 bases and J lost 5 bases. The CDR3 runs to 14 residues. Germline loops: CDR1 SGHDT, CDR2 YYEEEE. The CDR3, as DNA: TGTGCCAGCAGCACGAGACAGGGAGTGTATGGCTACACCTTC. It translates to CASSTRQGVYGYTF.

A single count supports this clone. This sequence joins TRBV28 and TRBJ2-7; TRBD2 matches 8 bases. V shed 8 bases, J shed 3 bases, and the junction held 9 bases outside the gene matches. The CDR3 covers 14 residues. From germline, CDR1 is MDHEN and CDR2 SYDVKM. CDR3 DNA sequence: TGTGCCAGCCGTAGATCCGGGACTAGCTACGAGCAGTACTTC. This sequence encodes CASRRSGTSYEQYF. The full variable domain, its missing parts supplied by reference TRBV28 and TRBJ2-7, is DVKVTQSSRYLVKRTGEKVFLECVQDMDHENMFWYRQDPGLGLRLIYFSYDVKMKEKGDIPEGYSVSREKKERFSLILESASTNQTSMYLCASRRSGTSYEQYFGPGTRLTVT.

This chain links TRBV6-6 with TRBJ2-1; possible D gene TRBD2, 5 bases. The CDR3 has 18 residues. The germline V gene encodes CDR1 MNHNY and CDR2 SVGAGI (reference sequence). The V end lost 5 bases, the J end lost 7 bases, and 27 bases lay between the germline ends. The CDR3 region is CASSLQFTTAGGSNEQFF. The CDR3 nucleotides read TGTGCCAGCAGTCTCCAATTTACTACGGCGGGCGGGTCTAATGAGCAGTTCTTC.

The rearrangement links TRBV29-1 to TRBJ1-6; perhaps TRBD1 as D (6 bases). Trimming shortened V by 5 bases and J by 10 bases, and 12 bases separated the two germline ends. The CDR3 consists of 12 residues. Germline V gene sequence: CDR1 SQVTM, CDR2 ANQGSEA. Written as DNA, the CDR3 is TGCAGCGTTTCTCAGGGGAACTCACCCCTCCACTTT. Its translation is CSVSQGNSPLHF.

The chain combines TRBV18 with TRBJ1-4; a weak D match, TRBD1 (6 bases). V was pared by 2 bases and J by 6 bases, with 7 bases between. This CDR3 is built from 13 residues. Germline CDR1 and CDR2: KGHSH and LQKENI. The CDR3 here is CASSPYRDEKLFF. As DNA, the CDR3 is TGTGCCAGCTCACCATACAGGGATGAAAAACTGTTTTTT.

The chain employs TRBV4-3 and TRBJ1-2; D not certain. Germline-derived CDR1 and CDR2 are LGHNA and YSLEER. V lost 0 bases and J lost 6, with 17 bases in between. The CDR3 length is 16 residues. Here the CDR3 DNA reads TGCGCCAGCAGCCAAGATCCTTCCCTTAGCCCCAATGGCTACACCTTC. It specifies CASSQDPSLSPNGYTF.

There are a few counts of this clone. J is TRBJ1-2 and V is TRBV3-1 (or the pseudogene TRBV3-2), with a possible D match to TRBD1 (6 bases). The V gene lost 3 bases and the J gene lost 1 base, with 9 bases spanning the gap. This CDR3 spans 14 amino acids. Germline CDR1 is LGHDT and CDR2 is YNNKEL (reference sequence). CDR3 coding DNA: TGTGCCAGCAGCCAGGGGGCAAATAACTATGGCTACACCTTC. It yields the protein CASSQGANNYGYTF.

The V gene is TRBV5-1, the J gene TRBJ2-3, with D possibly being TRBD1 or TRBD2 (7 bases each). V lost 0 bases and J 3 bases, leaving 17 bases between the germline ends. CDR3 length: 17 residues. Germline V gene lookup returns CDR1 SGHRS and CDR2 YFSETQ. The CDR3 loop is CASSLAAGGEQTDTQYF. CDR3 DNA sequence: TGCGCCAGCAGCTTGGCCGCAGGGGGGGAACAGACAGATACGCAGTATTTT.

This sequence joins TRBV5-1 and TRBJ2-5, with D unresolved. Trimming took off 3 bases at V and 5 bases at J, with 8 bases between the two ends. Germline CDR1 is SGHRS and CDR2 is YFSETQ. The CDR3 is 12 residues long. The DNA of the CDR3 is TGCGCCAGCAGCTCAAACCGGGAGACCCAGTACTTC. Amino acids: CASSSNRETQYF.

The gene calls are TRBV28 and TRBJ1-2; D remains ambiguous. The length of the CDR3 is 15 residues. Germline V gene data show CDR1 as MDHEN and CDR2 as SYDVKM. V lost 4 bases and J lost 0, with 12 bases in between. In nucleotides, the CDR3 is TGTGCCAGCAGTTCCCCGACGGAAGCTAACTATGGCTACACCTTC. Its protein is CASSSPTEANYGYTF.

The chain carries TRBV18 and TRBJ1-2, with D maybe TRBD1 (5 bases). Germline V gene sequence: CDR1 KGHSH, CDR2 LQKENI. This CDR3 is 14 amino acids long. V lost 2 bases to trimming and J lost 5 bases, with 12 bases between them. The CDR3 sequence: CASSPSGGEYGYTF. The CDR3 region has the DNA TGTGCCAGCTCACCATCCGGGGGGGAGTATGGCTACACCTTC. The variable domain in full, completed from reference TRBV18 and TRBJ1-2, reads NAGVMQNPRHLVRRRGQEARLRCSPMKGHSHVYWYRQLPEEGLKFMVYLQKENIIDESGMPKERFSAEFPKEGPSILRIQQVVRGDSAAYFCASSPSGGEYGYTFGSGTRLTVV.

This chain links TRBV11-2 with TRBJ2-7; 9 bases are shared with TRBD1. The CDR3 sequence is 14 residues long. CDR1 and CDR2 (germline): SGHAT, FQNNGV. The V segment lost 4 bases and the J segment 5 bases; nucleotides outside the gene matches: 6. CDR3 protein: CASSSGQGSHEQYF. In nucleotides, the CDR3 is TGTGCCAGCAGCTCGGGACAGGGATCGCACGAGCAGTACTTC.

The rearrangement links TRBV27 to TRBJ1-4, with D unresolved. This CDR3 contains 11 residues. Germline CDR1 MNHEY, CDR2 SMNVEV (reference sequence). Trimming removed 8 bases at V and 8 bases at J, with 9 bases between. CDR3 region: CASGTFEKLFF. Here the CDR3 DNA reads TGTGCCAGCGGTACTTTCGAAAAACTGTTTTTT.

The chain employs TRBV6-2 or TRBV6-3 and TRBJ2-5; perhaps D is TRBD1 or TRBD2 (6 bases each). There are 14 residues in the CDR3. V was clipped by 2 bases and J by 2 bases, with 9 bases between them. From germline, CDR1 is MNHEY and CDR2 SVGEGT. This chain's CDR3 is CASSYGGRQETQYF. CDR3 sequence (DNA): TGTGCCAGCAGTTACGGGGGGCGTCAAGAGACCCAGTACTTC.

This clone was found a few times. The chain couples TRBV7-9 to TRBJ1-5; D is undetermined. The ends were cut back, 6 bases at V and 2 bases at J, with 8 bases in the middle. There are 13 residues in the CDR3. Germline CDR1 reads SEHNR; CDR2 reads FQNEAQ (reference sequence). The chain's CDR3 is CASSPIGNQPQHF. CDR3 coding DNA: TGTGCCAGCAGTCCTATAGGCAATCAGCCCCAGCATTTT.

This clone was counted a single time. The chain is built from TRBV5-1 and TRBJ2-3; no definite D call. Trimming shortened V by 7 bases and J by 2 bases, and 8 bases separated the two germline ends. The CDR3 extends over 12 amino acids. The germline V gene has CDR1 SGHRS and CDR2 YFSETQ. DNA for the CDR3: TGCGCCAGCTACCGATTCACAGATACGCAGTATTTT. This sequence encodes CASYRFTDTQYF.

J is TRBJ1-3 and V is TRBV3-1 (or the pseudogene TRBV3-2); no clear D. The CDR3 contains 17 residues. The ends were cut back, 4 bases at V and 0 bases at J, with 16 bases in the middle. Germline V gene sequence: CDR1 LGHDT, CDR2 YNNKEL (reference sequence). Here the CDR3 DNA reads TGTGCCAGCAGCCGGGCCCAAACACGTTCCTCTGGAAACACCATATATTTT. It specifies CASSRAQTRSSGNTIYF.

CDR3 nucleotides: TGCAGCGTTCAACCCCCCAGCACCGACTATGGCTACACCTTC. Translation gives CSVQPPSTDYGYTF. V and J are TRBV29-1 and TRBJ1-2; no clear D gene. V was shortened by 5 bases and J by 3 bases, with 16 bases between the two germline ends. Germline CDR1 SQVTM, CDR2 ANQGSEA. CDR3 length: 14 residues.

The rearrangement joins TRBV28 to TRBJ2-1, with 14 nucleotides matching TRBD2. After removal of 1 base from V and 7 bases from J, the junction contained 6 bases not matched to a gene. CDR3 size: 17 residues. Germline-derived CDR1 and CDR2 are MDHEN and SYDVKM. CDR3 in amino acids: CASSLLLTSGGANEQFF. The CDR3 DNA is TGTGCCAGCAGTTTATTACTGACTAGCGGGGGGGCAAATGAGCAGTTCTTC.

In DNA form, the CDR3 reads TGCGCCAGCAGCCAACCCTCCAGACAGCTCCCCTATGGCTACACCTTC. Amino acids: CASSQPSRQLPYGYTF. The chain combines TRBV4-3 with TRBJ1-2, with D possibly matching TRBD1 (5 bases). The CDR3 has 16 amino acids. Germline V gene sequence: CDR1 LGHNA, CDR2 YSLEER. The germline V and J ends were trimmed by 2 bases and 4 bases, with 17 bases remaining between them.